The 27 T cell receptor beta chains in this list originate from one sample, sequenced in a study of monozygotic twins with inflammatory bowel disease. TCRdb reprocessed the 5' RACE reads, keeping one entry per CDR3 protein, no DNA. Its listing shows approximately 300,000 distinct CDR3 sequences. The sample consisted of blood. These receptors all come from a human donor with ulcerative colitis or Crohn's disease, or a healthy co-twin of an affected twin (not recorded which).

V and J are TRBV25-1 and TRBJ1-1; TCRdb designates TRBD1, a call that cannot be tested without DNA. Germline CDR1 MGHDK, CDR2 SYGVNS. This CDR3 comprises 14 residues. The CDR3 region is CASSEAGVNTEAFF.

This sequence joins TRBV18 and TRBJ2-4. The CDR3 spans 13 residues. Germline-derived CDR1 and CDR2 are KGHSH and LQKENI. Here the CDR3 reads CASSGAAKNIQYF. Filled out from reference TRBV18 and TRBJ2-4, the complete variable domain reads NAGVMQNPRHLVRRRGQEARLRCSPMKGHSHVYWYRQLPEEGLKFMVYLQKENIIDESGMPKERFSAEFPKEGPSILRIQQVVRGDSAAYFCASSGAAKNIQYFGAGTRLSVL.

The chain is built from TRBV7-2 and TRBJ1-1. The CDR3 runs 13 residues. Germline V gene sequence: CDR1 SGHTA, CDR2 FQGNSA. This CDR3 is CASSLQKNTEAFF.

J is TRBJ1-2 and V is TRBV5-4; TCRdb's assignment of TRBD1 cannot be checked, as there is no DNA. This CDR3 has 15 residues. Per germline, CDR1 SGHNT and CDR2 YYREEE (reference sequence). The CDR3 here is CASSPPGTENYGYTF.

The chain uses TRBV12-3 or TRBV12-4 and TRBJ1-6; the D call from TCRdb, TRBD1, cannot be confirmed without DNA. The CDR3 is 14 residues long. The CDR3 is CASTIRDFNSPLHF.

The chain joins TRBV7-6 to TRBJ2-5; absent DNA, TCRdb's TRBD1 call cannot be checked. The CDR3 length is 17 residues. Germline lookup yields CDR1 SGHVS and CDR2 FNYEAQ. CDR3 in amino acids: CASSSTITTGLQETQYF. Together with reference TRBV7-6 and TRBJ2-5, the CDR3 gives the full variable domain: GAGVSQSPRYKVTKRGQDVALRCDPISGHVSLYWYRQALGQGPEFLTYFNYEAQQDKSGLPNDRFSAERPEGSISTLTIQRTEQRDSAMYRCASSSTITTGLQETQYFGPGTRLLVL.

The rearrangement joins TRBV28 to TRBJ1-3. The germline CDR1 and CDR2 sequences are MDHEN and SYDVKM. The CDR3 extends over 23 amino acids. The CDR3 loop reads CASSLQHTTRRNSNSDSGNTIYF.

The rearrangement uses TRBV6-5 and TRBJ1-5; TCRdb reports TRBD1, a call that lacks DNA to check it against. In germline, CDR1 is MNHEY, CDR2 SVGAGI. CDR3 length: 13 residues. The CDR3 sequence: CASSWTGEQPQHF.

This chain uses TRBV7-9 with TRBJ1-5; TCRdb's assignment of TRBD1 cannot be checked, as there is no DNA. Germline loops: CDR1 SEHNR, CDR2 FQNEAQ (reference sequence). The CDR3 covers 14 residues. The CDR3 region is CASSRQGRDQPQHF.

V is TRBV7-2 and J is TRBJ2-6. This CDR3 is 16 amino acids long. CDR1 and CDR2 from the germline V gene are SGHTA and FQGNSA. CDR3 sequence: CASSLHANVGANVLTF.

This chain connects TRBV20-1 to TRBJ1-1; TCRdb indicates TRBD1, and absent DNA this call remains unverified. This CDR3 spans 15 amino acids. Germline values: CDR1 DFQATT, CDR2 SNEGSKA (reference sequence). The CDR3 loop is CSARVSGDRGLRAFF.

V gene TRBV19 combines with J gene TRBJ1-1; the TCRdb D gene call, TRBD1, has no DNA to confirm it. CDR1 and CDR2 (germline): LNHDA, SQIVND (reference sequence). The CDR3 is 15 residues long. CDR3 protein: CASSIPSGGNTEAFF.

V is TRBV12-3 or TRBV12-4 and J is TRBJ2-1; the TRBD2 assignment by TCRdb is unverifiable without DNA. This CDR3 region has 15 residues. The CDR3: CASSFLLAVNNEQFF.

This chain joins TRBV7-3 and TRBJ2-7; TCRdb picks TRBD1, but there is no DNA to check that call. The germline V gene has CDR1 SGHTA and CDR2 FQGTGA. The CDR3 runs to 16 residues. The CDR3 reads CASSLTGTGNLYEQYF.

This rearrangement joins TRBV3-1 to TRBJ2-6. CDR3 length: 20 amino acids. Germline V CDR1 and CDR2: LGHDT, YNNKEL (reference sequence). The chain's CDR3 is CASSQEGRVSSYSGANVLTF.

The rearrangement links TRBV7-2 to TRBJ2-3. CDR1 SGHTA and CDR2 FQGNSA come from the germline V gene. The CDR3 consists of 11 residues. CDR3 loop: CASSFSNTQYF.

This chain joins TRBV11-1 and TRBJ2-1; the TCRdb call, TRBD2, lacks DNA for checking. The CDR3 sequence is 19 residues long. Looked up from germline, CDR1 is SGHAT and CDR2 is FQDESV (reference sequence). CDR3 amino acids: CASSPPVLRGPSSYNEQFF.

The chain is built from TRBV7-2 and TRBJ2-1; TCRdb's D call of TRBD1 is untestable without DNA. The V gene's germline CDR1 is SGHTA and CDR2 FQGNSA. The CDR3 spans 13 residues. CDR3: CASSDRSGFRQFF. Complete variable domain (other parts from reference TRBV7-2 and TRBJ2-1): GAGVSQSPSNKVTEKGKDVELRCDPISGHTALYWYRQSLGQGLEFLIYFQGNSAPDKSGLPSDRFSAERTGGSVSTLTIQRTQQEDSAVYLCASSDRSGFRQFFGPGTRLTVL.

The rearrangement links TRBV5-1 to TRBJ2-2. The germline gives CDR1 SGHRS, CDR2 YFSETQ. The CDR3 runs to 15 residues. This CDR3 reads CASSLASWGTGELFF.

This chain connects TRBV19 to TRBJ1-1; TCRdb returns TRBD1, unconfirmable since there is no DNA. Germline V gene data show CDR1 as LNHDA and CDR2 as SQIVND (reference sequence). This CDR3 is built from 14 residues. CDR3 sequence: CASSDRGFLPEAFF.

The gene calls are TRBV6-5 and TRBJ1-6. This CDR3 is 16 amino acids long. Germline CDR1 and CDR2: MNHEY and SVGAGI. The CDR3: CASSYSGYVDNSPLHF.

The V gene is TRBV5-5, the J gene TRBJ1-2; with no DNA, the TCRdb D assignment of TRBD1 cannot be verified. The CDR3 is 18 residues long. Per the germline V gene, CDR1 is SGHKS and CDR2 is YYEKEE (reference sequence). The CDR3 loop reads CASHAGRDRPDINYGYTF.

The rearrangement links TRBV29-1 to TRBJ2-7; TCRdb proposes TRBD1, but this gene call is untestable without DNA. The CDR3 sequence is 14 residues long. Germline-derived CDR1 and CDR2 are SQVTM and ANQGSEA. This CDR3 reads CSVGQTVNSYEQYF.

V usage is TRBV7-3 and J usage is TRBJ2-1. Germline V gene sequence: CDR1 SGHTA, CDR2 FQGTGA. The CDR3 totals 15 residues. This chain's CDR3 is CASRTGGGSYNEQFF.

This chain uses TRBV24-1 with TRBJ1-1; TCRdb lists TRBD1, though no DNA is available to test this call. Germline V gene sequence: CDR1 KGHDR, CDR2 SFDVKD. The CDR3 length is 13 residues. CDR3 sequence: CATSELQGSQAFF.

The V gene is TRBV10-2, the J gene TRBJ2-7; the TRBD1 assignment by TCRdb is unverifiable without DNA. The CDR3 runs 15 residues. The germline V gene has CDR1 WSHSY and CDR2 SAAADI. The CDR3 loop is CASSHDRGRGYEQYF.

The rearrangement links TRBV20-1 to TRBJ1-6; TCRdb reports TRBD1, a call that lacks DNA to check it against. The germline V gene has CDR1 DFQATT and CDR2 SNEGSKA (reference sequence). CDR3 size: 16 residues. CDR3 loop: CSASLDSFNPKFMRDF.